This TCR beta chain was documented in a study of T cell responses to AZD1222 COVID-19 vaccine. By share, this clone counts as medium-sized. Using immunoSEQ multiplex PCR, the repertoire was profiled, and TCRdb retains in-frame clones only, with some absent. Of 150,000 to 200,000 clones in the sample, 75% to 90% were seen once. V was clipped by 8 bases and J by 5 bases, with 18 bases between them. This CDR3 contains 14 residues. The germline V gene has CDR1 WSHSY and CDR2 SAAADI. V and J are TRBV10-2 and TRBJ1-2; D is unresolved. The TCR comes from an adult in good health. The sequenced sample was peripheral blood, obtained on day 0 of AZD1222 vaccination. CDR3 coding DNA: TGCGCCAGCCCGCGTTCCCCAGACGGATATGGCTACACCTTC. This translates into CASPRSPDGYGYTF.